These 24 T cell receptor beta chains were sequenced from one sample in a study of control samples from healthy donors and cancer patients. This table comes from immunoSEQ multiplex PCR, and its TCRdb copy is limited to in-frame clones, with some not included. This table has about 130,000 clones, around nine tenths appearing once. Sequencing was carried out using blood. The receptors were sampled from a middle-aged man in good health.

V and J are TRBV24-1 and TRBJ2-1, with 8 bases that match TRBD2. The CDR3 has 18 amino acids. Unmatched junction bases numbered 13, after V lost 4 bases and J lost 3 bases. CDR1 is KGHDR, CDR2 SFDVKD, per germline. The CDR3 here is CATSDTLGGAGSYNEQFF. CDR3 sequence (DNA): TGTGCCACCAGTGACACCCTCGGGGGGGCGGGGAGCTACAATGAGCAGTTCTTC.

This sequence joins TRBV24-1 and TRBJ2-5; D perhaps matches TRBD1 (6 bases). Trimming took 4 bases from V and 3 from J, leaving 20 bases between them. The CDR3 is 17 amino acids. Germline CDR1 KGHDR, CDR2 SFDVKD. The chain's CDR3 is CATSDRNKGQLEETQYF. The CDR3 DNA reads TGTGCCACCAGTGACCGAAATAAAGGACAGTTGGAAGAGACCCAGTACTTC.

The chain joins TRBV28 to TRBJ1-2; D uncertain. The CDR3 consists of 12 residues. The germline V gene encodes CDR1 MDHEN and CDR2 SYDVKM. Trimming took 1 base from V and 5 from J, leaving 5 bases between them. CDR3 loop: CASSLLGYGYTF. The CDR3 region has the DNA TGTGCCAGCAGTTTATTGGGGTATGGCTACACCTTC.

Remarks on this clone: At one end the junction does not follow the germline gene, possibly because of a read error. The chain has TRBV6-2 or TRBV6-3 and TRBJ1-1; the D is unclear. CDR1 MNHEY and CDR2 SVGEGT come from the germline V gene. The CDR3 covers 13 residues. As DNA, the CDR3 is TGTGCCACCAGTTTGGGAGGACGGCAGGTTGCTTTCTTT. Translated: CATSLGGRQVAFF.

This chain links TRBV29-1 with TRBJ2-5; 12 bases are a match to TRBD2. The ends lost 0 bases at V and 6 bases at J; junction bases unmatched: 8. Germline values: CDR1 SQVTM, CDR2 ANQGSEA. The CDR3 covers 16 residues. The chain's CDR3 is CSVEDLYLAGGKTQYF. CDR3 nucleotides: TGCAGCGTTGAAGATCTTTACCTAGCGGGGGGGAAGACCCAGTACTTC.

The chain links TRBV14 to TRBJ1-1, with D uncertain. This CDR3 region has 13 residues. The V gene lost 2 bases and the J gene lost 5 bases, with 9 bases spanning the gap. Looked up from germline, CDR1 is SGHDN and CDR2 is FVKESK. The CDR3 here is CASSQSAKTEAFF. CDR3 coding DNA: TGTGCCAGCAGCCAAAGCGCTAAGACTGAAGCTTTCTTT.

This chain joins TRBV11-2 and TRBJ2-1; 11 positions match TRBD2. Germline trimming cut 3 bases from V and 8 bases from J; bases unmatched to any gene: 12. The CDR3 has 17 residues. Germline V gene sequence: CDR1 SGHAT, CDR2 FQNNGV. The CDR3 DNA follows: TGTGCCAGCAGCTTTACCCTAGCGGGGGGCCTCATCGATGAGCAGTTCTTC. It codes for CASSFTLAGGLIDEQFF.

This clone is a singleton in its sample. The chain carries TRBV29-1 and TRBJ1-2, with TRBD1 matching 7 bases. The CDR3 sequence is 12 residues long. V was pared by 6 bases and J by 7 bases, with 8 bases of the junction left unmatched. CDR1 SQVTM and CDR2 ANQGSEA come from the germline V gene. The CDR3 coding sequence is TGCAGCGTCGACAGGGATCTCCGTGGCTACACCTTC. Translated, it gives CSVDRDLRGYTF.

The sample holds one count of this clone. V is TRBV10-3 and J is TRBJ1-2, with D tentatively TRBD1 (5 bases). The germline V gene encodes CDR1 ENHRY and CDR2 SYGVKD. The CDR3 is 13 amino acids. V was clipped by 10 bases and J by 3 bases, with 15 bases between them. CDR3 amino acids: CATGGEGHYGYTF. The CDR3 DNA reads TGTGCCACGGGGGGAGAGGGGCACTATGGCTACACCTTC.

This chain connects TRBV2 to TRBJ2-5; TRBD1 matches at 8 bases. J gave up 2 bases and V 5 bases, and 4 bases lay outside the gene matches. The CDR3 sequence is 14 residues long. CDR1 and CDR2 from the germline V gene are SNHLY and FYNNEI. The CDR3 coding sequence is TGTGCCAGCAGTCAACAGGGGGAACAAGAGACCCAGTACTTC. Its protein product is CASSQQGEQETQYF.

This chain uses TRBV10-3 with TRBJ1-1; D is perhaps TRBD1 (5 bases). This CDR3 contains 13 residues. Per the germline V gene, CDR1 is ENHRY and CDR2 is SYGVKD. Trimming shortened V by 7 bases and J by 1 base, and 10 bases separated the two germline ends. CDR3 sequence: CAINRGSNTEAFF. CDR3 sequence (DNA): TGTGCCATCAATAGGGGTTCGAACACTGAAGCTTTCTTT.

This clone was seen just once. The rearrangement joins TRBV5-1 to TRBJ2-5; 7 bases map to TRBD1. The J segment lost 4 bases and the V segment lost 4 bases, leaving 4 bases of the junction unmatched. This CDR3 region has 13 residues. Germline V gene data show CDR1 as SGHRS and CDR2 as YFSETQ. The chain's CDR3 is CASSADRAETQYF. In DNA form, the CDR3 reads TGCGCCAGCAGCGCAGACAGGGCAGAGACCCAGTACTTC.

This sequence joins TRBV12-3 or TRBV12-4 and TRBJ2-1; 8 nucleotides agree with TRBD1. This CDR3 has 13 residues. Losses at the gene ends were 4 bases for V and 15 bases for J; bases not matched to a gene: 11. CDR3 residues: CASSYRGQGEVFF. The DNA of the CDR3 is TGTGCCAGCAGTTACCGCGGACAGGGCGAGGTGTTCTTC.

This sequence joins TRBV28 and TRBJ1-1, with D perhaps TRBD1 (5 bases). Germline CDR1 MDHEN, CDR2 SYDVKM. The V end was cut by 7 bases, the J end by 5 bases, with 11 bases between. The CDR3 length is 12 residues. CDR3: CASIKEGTEAFF. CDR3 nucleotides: TGTGCCAGCATTAAGGAGGGGACTGAAGCTTTCTTT.

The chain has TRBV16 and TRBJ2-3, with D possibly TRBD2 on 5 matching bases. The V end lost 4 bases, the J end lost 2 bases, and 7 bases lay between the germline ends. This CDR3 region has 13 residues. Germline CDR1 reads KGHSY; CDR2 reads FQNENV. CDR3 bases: TGTGCCAGCAGCCTGGAGGACACAGATACGCAGTATTTT. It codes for CASSLEDTDTQYF.

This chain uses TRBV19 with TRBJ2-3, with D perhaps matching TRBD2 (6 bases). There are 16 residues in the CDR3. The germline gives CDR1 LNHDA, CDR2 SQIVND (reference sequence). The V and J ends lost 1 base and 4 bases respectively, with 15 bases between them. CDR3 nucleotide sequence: TGTGCCAGTAGTATAGGAGGGCGGGGCCGGGCAGATACGCAGTATTTT. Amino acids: CASSIGGRGRADTQYF.

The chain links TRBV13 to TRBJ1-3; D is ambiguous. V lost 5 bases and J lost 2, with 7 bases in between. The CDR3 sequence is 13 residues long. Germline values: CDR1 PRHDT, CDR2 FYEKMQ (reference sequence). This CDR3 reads CASSPTAGNTIYF. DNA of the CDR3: TGTGCCAGCAGCCCAACGGCTGGAAACACCATATATTTT.

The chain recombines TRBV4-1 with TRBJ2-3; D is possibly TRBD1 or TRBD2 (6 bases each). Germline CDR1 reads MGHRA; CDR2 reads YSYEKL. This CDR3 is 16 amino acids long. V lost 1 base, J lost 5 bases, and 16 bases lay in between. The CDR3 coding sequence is TGCGCCAGCAGCCAAGTAGGTTTAGGGGGGCAAGATACGCAGTATTTT. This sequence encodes CASSQVGLGGQDTQYF.

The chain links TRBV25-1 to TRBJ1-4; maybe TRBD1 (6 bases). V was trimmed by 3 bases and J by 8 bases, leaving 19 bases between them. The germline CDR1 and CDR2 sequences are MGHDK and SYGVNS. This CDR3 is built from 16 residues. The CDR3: CASSDSGGRRIEKLFF. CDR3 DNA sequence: TGTGCCAGCAGTGATAGCGGGGGGCGAAGGATCGAAAAACTGTTTTTT.

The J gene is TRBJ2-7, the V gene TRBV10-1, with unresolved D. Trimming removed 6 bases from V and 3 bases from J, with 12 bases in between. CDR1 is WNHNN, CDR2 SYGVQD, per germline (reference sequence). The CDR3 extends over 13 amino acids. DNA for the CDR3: TGCGCCAGCAGCCCCGGACGGAGCTACGAGCAGTACTTC. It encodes CASSPGRSYEQYF.

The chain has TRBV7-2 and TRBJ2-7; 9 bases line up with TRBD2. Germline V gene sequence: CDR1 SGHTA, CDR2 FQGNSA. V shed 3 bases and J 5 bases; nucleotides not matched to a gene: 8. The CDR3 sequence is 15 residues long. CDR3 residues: CASSFGAGGPHEQYF. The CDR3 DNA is TGTGCCAGCAGCTTTGGGGCGGGGGGGCCCCACGAGCAGTACTTC.

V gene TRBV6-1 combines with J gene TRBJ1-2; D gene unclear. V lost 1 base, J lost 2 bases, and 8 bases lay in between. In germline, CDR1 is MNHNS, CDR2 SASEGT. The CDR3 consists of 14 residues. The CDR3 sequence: CASSEGSANYGYTF. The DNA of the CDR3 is TGTGCCAGCAGTGAAGGGTCAGCCAACTATGGCTACACCTTC.

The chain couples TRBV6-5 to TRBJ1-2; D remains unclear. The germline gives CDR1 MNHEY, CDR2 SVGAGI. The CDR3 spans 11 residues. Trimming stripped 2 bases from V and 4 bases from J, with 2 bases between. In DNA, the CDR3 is TGTGCCAGCAGTTACGGCTATGGCTACACCTTC. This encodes CASSYGYGYTF.

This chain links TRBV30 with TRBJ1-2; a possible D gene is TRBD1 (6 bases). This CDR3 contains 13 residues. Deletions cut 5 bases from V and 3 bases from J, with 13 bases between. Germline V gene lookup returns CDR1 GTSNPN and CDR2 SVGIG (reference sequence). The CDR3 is CAWGPPGDYGYTF. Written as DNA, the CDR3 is TGTGCCTGGGGGCCCCCAGGGGACTATGGCTACACCTTC.